The sequence of this TCR beta chain was determined in a study of shared clonotypes between healthy human individuals. This clone was picked up a small number of times. This table comes from immunoSEQ multiplex PCR, and its TCRdb copy is limited to in-frame clones, with some not included. The table shows over 2 million clones, with roughly 94% occurring only once. The source material was naive CD4+ T cells sorted from blood. Subset: CD45RA+ positively selected. The TCR sequence derives from a man between 18 and 29 years old in good health.

This CDR3 is CASSFGGGQPQHF. The CDR3 DNA follows: TGTGCCAGTAGTTTTGGGGGCGGTCAGCCCCAGCATTTT. The gene calls are TRBV19 and TRBJ1-5, with a possible D match to TRBD1 (6 bases). V shed 5 bases and J shed 6 bases, with 11 bases lying between them. The germline gives CDR1 LNHDA, CDR2 SQIVND (reference sequence). This CDR3 is 13 amino acids long.